These T cell receptor beta chains were read from a single sample in a study of blood T cell repertoires in COVID-19. This table comes from immunoSEQ multiplex PCR, and its TCRdb copy is limited to in-frame clones, with some not included. The sample lists about 100,000 clones, 70% to 90% occurring once. Specimen: peripheral blood. All receptors derive from a human donor in a cohort sampled during active COVID-19. Each CDR3 is given with its conserved first and last residue. D genes are given only for firm matches. Some rows mark clone size as missing; the rest say once, few, many or name a class of expanded clone.

CDR3nt	CDR3aa	d_gene	abundance	v_gene	j_gene
TGTGCCAGCAGCTTAGGACTGACGGGTGAGCAGTTCTTC	CASSLGLTGEQFF	NA	once	TRBV7-2	TRBJ2-1
TGTGCCAGTAGTAAAGGCGGGGGCGTTTTTGCGAACACCGGGGAGCTGTTTTTT	CASSKGGGVFANTGELFF	NA	few	TRBV19	TRBJ2-2
TGCGCCAGCAGCTTGGCCTGGACAGGGGTTAATTCACCCCTCCACTTT	CASSLAWTGVNSPLHF	TRBD1	NA	TRBV5-1	TRBJ1-6
TGTGCCAGCAGTCGGCAGGAAGAGACCCAGTACTTC	CASSRQEETQYF	NA	NA	TRBV27	TRBJ2-5
TGTGCCAGCAGCGAAACGCCGGGACTAGGATGGGGGACCCAGTACTTC	CASSETPGLGWGTQYF	TRBD2	once	TRBV9	TRBJ2-5
TGTGCCTGGAGCGTCAAGCGGGGCACTTACAATGAGCAGTTCTTC	CAWSVKRGTYNEQFF	TRBD2	few	TRBV30	TRBJ2-1
TGTGCCAGTAGTGGGCAGGAACGTCAGCCCCAGCATTTT	CASSGQERQPQHF	NA	NA	TRBV19	TRBJ1-5
TGCGCCAGCAGCCGGACTAGCGCGAACACAGATACGCAGTATTTT	CASSRTSANTDTQYF	TRBD2	NA	TRBV4-1	TRBJ2-3
TGTGCCAGCAGCTCCCATAGGAGGGTGTACAATGAGCAGTTCTTC	CASSSHRRVYNEQFF	NA	NA	TRBV9	TRBJ2-1
TGTGCCAGCAGGCATCCAGAGATGACAGGGACTGAAGCTTTCTTT	CASRHPEMTGTEAFF	TRBD1	NA	TRBV2	TRBJ1-1
TGTGCCAGCAGTGCTTCAGGGTACTATGGCTACACCTTC	CASSASGYYGYTF	NA	NA	TRBV27	TRBJ1-2
TGTGCCAGCAGCCAAGGGGAGCGCGACACCGGGGAGCTGTTTTTT	CASSQGERDTGELFF	NA	NA	TRBV3-1/TRBV3-2	TRBJ2-2
TGCGCCAGCAGCACATCAGGGGGCTGGGAGACCCAGTACTTC	CASSTSGGWETQYF	TRBD1	once	TRBV5-1	TRBJ2-5
TGTGCCAGCAGCCCCCACGGAGGGGACGGCAATCAGCCCCAGCATTTT	CASSPHGGDGNQPQHF	NA	NA	TRBV3-1/TRBV3-2	TRBJ1-5
TGTGCCAGCAGTTTGGTGCTAGCGGGCGACTACGAGCAGTACTTC	CASSLVLAGDYEQYF	TRBD2	NA	TRBV6-6	TRBJ2-7
TGTGCCAGCAGCTTAACGGACAGGGGGCGATCCTACGAGCAGTACTTC	CASSLTDRGRSYEQYF	TRBD1	NA	TRBV6-2/TRBV6-3	TRBJ2-7
TGTGCCAGCAGGGAACAGGGCTCTGCTGAAGCTTTCTTT	CASREQGSAEAFF	NA	NA	TRBV12-3/TRBV12-4	TRBJ1-1
TGCGCCAGCAGTGAGAGGACAGGGAATGAGCAGTTCTTC	CASSERTGNEQFF	TRBD1	once	TRBV10-1	TRBJ2-1
TGTGCCAGCAGTTCCTACCTCCTTGGGGGGGCTGGGGGCTACACCTTC	CASSSYLLGGAGGYTF	NA	NA	TRBV6-6	TRBJ1-2
TGTGCCAGTACGGGTTTCAATCAGCCCCAGCATTTT	CASTGFNQPQHF	NA	NA	TRBV19	TRBJ1-5
TGTGCCAGCAGCGACGGATTACAGGGGGCATGGTATGGCTACACCTTC	CASSDGLQGAWYGYTF	TRBD1	once	TRBV25-1	TRBJ1-2
TGTGCCAGCAGCTTGGGACAGGAGAACACCGGGGAGCTGTTTTTT	CASSLGQENTGELFF	NA	once	TRBV5-6	TRBJ2-2
TGTGCCAGCAGCTCCTGGGACAGGTCCTTCTACAATGAGCAGTTCTTC	CASSSWDRSFYNEQFF	TRBD1	NA	TRBV5-6	TRBJ2-1
TGTGCCAGCAGTGACGGGGAGGCGGGCTATGGCTACACCTTC	CASSDGEAGYGYTF	NA	NA	TRBV2	TRBJ1-2
TGTGCCAGCTCCCCTTTGGACAGGGAGGGTGGCTACACCTTC	CASSPLDREGGYTF	TRBD1	NA	TRBV18	TRBJ1-2
TGTGCCAGCAGCTTAGAGGGCAGGGCCGGCTACACCTTC	CASSLEGRAGYTF	NA	once	TRBV7-2	TRBJ1-2
TGTGCCAGCAATGTGGTAGCGGGAGCCTATGAGCAGTTCTTC	CASNVVAGAYEQFF	TRBD2	few	TRBV2	TRBJ2-1
TGTGCCAGCAGAAACAGGGAGAACACTGAAGCTTTCTTT	CASRNRENTEAFF	NA	NA	TRBV12-3/TRBV12-4	TRBJ1-1
TGTGCCAGTAAACCTCGTGTCGGGACAGGAGTCCACGAGCAGTACTTC	CASKPRVGTGVHEQYF	TRBD1	NA	TRBV19	TRBJ2-7
TGTGCCAGCAGAGAAGCGGATAGATCCTACGAGCAGTACTTC	CASREADRSYEQYF	NA	NA	TRBV21-1	TRBJ2-7
TGCGCCAGCAGCCAAGTTAGTTTCGGGGGAGGAGAGCAGTACTTC	CASSQVSFGGGEQYF	NA	NA	TRBV4-1	TRBJ2-7
TGTGCCACCTCCCTTCTTGGCAGCACAGATACGCAGTATTTT	CATSLLGSTDTQYF	NA	NA	TRBV7-9	TRBJ2-3
TGTGCCAGCGGGGGGGACAGGGGGCGGGAGCAGTACTTC	CASGGDRGREQYF	TRBD1	NA	TRBV27	TRBJ2-7
TGTGCCAGCAGTTACTCTGGACAGGGGGACACTGAAGCTTTCTTT	CASSYSGQGDTEAFF	TRBD1	NA	TRBV6-2/TRBV6-3	TRBJ1-1
TGTGCCAGCAGCTTAGCGGTCGGGATCTTTGGGTCACCCCTCCACTTT	CASSLAVGIFGSPLHF	NA	few	TRBV7-6	TRBJ1-6
TGTGCCAGCAGTCCAACGGGGAGGGGCCAGGGGGCGCGCACTGAAGCTTTCTTT	CASSPTGRGQGARTEAFF	TRBD1	NA	TRBV6-2/TRBV6-3	TRBJ1-1
TGTGCCAGCAGCCCGACAGGGGGCCGGACTGAAGCTTTCTTT	CASSPTGGRTEAFF	TRBD1	NA	TRBV7-8	TRBJ1-1
TGTGCCAGCAGCTTACAGGCGAGCTCCTATAATTCACCCCTCCACTTT	CASSLQASSYNSPLHF	NA	NA	TRBV13	TRBJ1-6
TGTGCCTGGAGTAAACAGGGGGAAGCTTTCTTT	CAWSKQGEAFF	TRBD1	NA	TRBV30	TRBJ1-1
TGTGCCAGCAGCCAAGGACAGGGGGGGACACCTCGGGAGTTCTTC	CASSQGQGGTPREFF	TRBD1	NA	TRBV3-1/TRBV3-2	TRBJ2-1
TGTGCCAGCAGCCCTCAGGGTATGGGCATTCAGTACTTC	CASSPQGMGIQYF	NA	once	TRBV9	TRBJ2-4
TGTGCCAGCAGCTTGGGCGGGGCGAGCTCCTACGAGCAGTACTTC	CASSLGGASSYEQYF	NA	NA	TRBV7-2	TRBJ2-7
TGTGCCAGCAGTCGACAGTACAATCAGCCCCAGCATTTT	CASSRQYNQPQHF	NA	NA	TRBV12-3/TRBV12-4	TRBJ1-5
TGTGCCAGCTCCCGAGAAACAGGGGACTACGAGCAGTACTTC	CASSRETGDYEQYF	TRBD1	NA	TRBV18	TRBJ2-7
TGTGCCAGCAGTTACTCCCCAGGGGTCCACACTGAAGCTTTCTTT	CASSYSPGVHTEAFF	NA	NA	TRBV6-5	TRBJ1-1
TGTGCCAGCAGTTTAACAGGGTACGGGTATGGCTACACCTTC	CASSLTGYGYGYTF	NA	NA	TRBV27	TRBJ1-2
TGTGCCAGCTCACCACCGACAGTCGTTCAAGAGACCCAGTACTTC	CASSPPTVVQETQYF	NA	NA	TRBV18	TRBJ2-5